The 17 T cell receptor beta chains below come from one sample, sequenced in a study of response to subunit inactivated influenza vaccine. TCRdb called the RT-PCR reads again in MiXCR, with one record for every CDR3 protein. This sample carries about 540,000 distinct CDR3 sequences, around 25% of them seen once, and the ten largest clones take 2.5% to 3%. These same data were also listed under a study on T cells expressing NK-cell markers. That work states: Scientists made TCR beta cDNA using 5'RACE template switching with UMIs.

Sample: CD4+ T cells sorted from PBMCs, taken 11 to 12 days after vaccination. The receptors originated from a man between 50 and 59 years old who received an inactivated influenza vaccine.

This clonotype was observed a handful of times. The rearrangement uses TRBV2 and TRBJ2-7; D tentatively fits TRBD1 or TRBD2 (6 bases each). Trimming took 8 bases from V and 6 from J, leaving 20 bases between them. The CDR3 has 14 amino acids. The germline V gene has CDR1 SNHLY and CDR2 FYNNEI. The CDR3 DNA is TGTGCCAGCGGGGGGCGGAGGGAGAAGAGCGAGCAGTACTTC. Translating gives CASGGRREKSEQYF.

This chain joins TRBV4-3 and TRBJ2-7, with D perhaps being TRBD1 or TRBD2 (5 bases each). From germline, CDR1 is LGHNA and CDR2 YSLEER. The CDR3 runs 16 residues. V lost 1 base to trimming and J lost 0 bases, with 13 bases between them. The CDR3 region has the DNA TGCGCCAGCAGCCAAGTGTGGGATGGGACCTCCTACGAGCAGTACTTC. This gives the protein CASSQVWDGTSYEQYF.

The chain combines TRBV5-1 with TRBJ2-5; D ambiguous. Trimming removed 0 bases at V and 7 bases at J, with 4 bases between. Germline lookup yields CDR1 SGHRS and CDR2 YFSETQ. There are 11 residues in the CDR3. The CDR3 loop is CASSLGRTQYF. The CDR3 bases are TGCGCCAGCAGCTTGGGCCGGACCCAGTACTTC. The variable domain in full, completed from reference TRBV5-1 and TRBJ2-5, reads KAGVTQTPRYLIKTRGQQVTLSCSPISGHRSVSWYQQTPGQGLQFLFEYFSETQRNKGNFPGRFSGRQFSNSRSEMNVSTLELGDSALYLCASSLGRTQYFGPGTRLLVL.

This clonotype has more than one count but fewer than ten. V gene TRBV12-3 or TRBV12-4 combines with J gene TRBJ2-1, with TRBD2 matching 12 bases. V shed 5 bases, J shed 5 bases, and the junction held 4 bases outside the gene matches. This CDR3 comprises 15 residues. CDR3 nucleotides: TGTGCCAGCAGTGCCGGGACTAGCGGGCACAATGAGCAGTTCTTC. Protein product: CASSAGTSGHNEQFF.

The chain couples TRBV6-5 to TRBJ1-1; 7 bases match TRBD1. This CDR3 comprises 13 residues. Losses at the gene ends were 2 bases for V and 10 bases for J; bases not matched to a gene: 7. The germline gives CDR1 MNHEY, CDR2 SVGAGI. The chain's CDR3 is CASSYLRGRGAFF. The CDR3 DNA follows: TGTGCCAGCAGTTACCTTAGGGGGCGAGGAGCTTTCTTT.

DNA for the CDR3: TGTGCCAGCTCCGACTACATAGCCTACGAGCAGTACTTC. The encoded protein is CASSDYIAYEQYF. This chain uses TRBV10-3 with TRBJ2-7, with a weak D call TRBD2 (5 bases). In germline, CDR1 is ENHRY, CDR2 SYGVKD. This CDR3 region has 13 residues. Between the trimmed V and J ends, which lost 10 bases and 2 bases, there was a span of 15 bases.

This clonotype was seen more than once but under ten times. V gene TRBV30 combines with J gene TRBJ2-2; D call uncertain. V lost 4 bases and J 3 bases, leaving 6 bases between the germline ends. The CDR3 is 12 amino acids. Looked up from germline, CDR1 is GTSNPN and CDR2 is SVGIG (reference sequence). The CDR3 protein is CAWNRDTGELFF. CDR3 DNA: TGTGCCTGGAATAGGGACACCGGGGAGCTGTTTTTT.

Only a few counts were recorded for this clonotype. V usage is TRBV12-3 or TRBV12-4 and J usage is TRBJ2-5; TRBD2 matches 7 bases. The CDR3 is made up of 15 amino acids. With 6 bases clipped from V and 3 bases from J, the junction kept 10 bases outside the gene matches. Here the CDR3 DNA reads TGTGCCAGCAGACTAAGCGGACTAGTCAAAGAGACCCAGTACTTC. It specifies CASRLSGLVKETQYF.

This clonotype was seen only a few times. V is TRBV6-1 and J is TRBJ2-1; 10 bases agree with TRBD2. V dropped 1 base and J dropped 3; count of bases not matched to a gene: 9. The germline V gene has CDR1 MNHNS and CDR2 SASEGT. CDR3 length: 18 amino acids. The CDR3 sequence: CASSEEAGGTGDYNEQFF. CDR3 nucleotides: TGTGCCAGCAGTGAAGAAGCGGGGGGGACAGGAGACTACAATGAGCAGTTCTTC.

This chain uses TRBV18 with TRBJ2-7; the D is unclear. The CDR3 consists of 14 residues. The germline V gene has CDR1 KGHSH and CDR2 LQKENI. V lost 3 bases, J lost 2 bases, and 11 bases lay in between. CDR3 sequence: CASSPDRQTYEQYF. CDR3 nucleotide sequence: TGTGCCAGCTCACCGGATCGGCAAACCTACGAGCAGTACTTC.

The rearrangement links TRBV6-2 or TRBV6-3 to TRBJ2-1, with 7 bases identical to TRBD1. Germline values: CDR1 MNHEY, CDR2 SVGEGT. The CDR3 runs to 16 residues. V trimming: 6 bases; J trimming: 8 bases; junction bases outside the gene matches: 16. The CDR3 reads CASRRGVGLGTDEQFF. CDR3 coding DNA: TGTGCCAGCAGACGGGGCGTCGGGCTAGGGACAGATGAGCAGTTCTTC.

The chain joins TRBV20-1 to TRBJ1-5, with D unclear. Germline V lookup: CDR1 DFQATT, CDR2 SNEGSKA (reference sequence). The CDR3 spans 13 residues. Deletions cut 6 bases from V and 3 bases from J, with 12 bases between. The CDR3: CSALSDHNQPQHF. The CDR3 nucleotides read TGCAGTGCGTTATCCGACCACAATCAGCCCCAGCATTTT.

J is TRBJ2-7 and V is TRBV28; TRBD1 matches 7 bases. Losses at the gene ends were 6 bases for V and 2 bases for J; bases not matched to a gene: 10. This CDR3 comprises 15 residues. Germline CDR1 is MDHEN and CDR2 is SYDVKM. The CDR3 region has the DNA TGTGCCAGCAGACCCGACAGGGCCTCCCCCTACGAGCAGTACTTC. As protein: CASRPDRASPYEQYF.

This clonotype occurred many times. The CDR3 loop is CASSRTGSSYEQYF. CDR3 nucleotide sequence: TGTGCCAGCAGCCGGACAGGGTCCAGCTACGAGCAGTACTTC. V is TRBV12-3 or TRBV12-4 and J is TRBJ2-7; 8 nucleotides line up with TRBD1. The CDR3 totals 14 residues. V gave up 6 bases and J gave up 3 bases; unmatched junction bases: 7.

The chain has TRBV13 and TRBJ2-7; the match to TRBD1 covers 7 bases. Germline CDR1 and CDR2: PRHDT and FYEKMQ (reference sequence). With 5 bases clipped from V and 7 bases from J, the junction kept 14 bases outside the gene matches. CDR3 length: 15 amino acids. The CDR3 protein is CASSQPLDRVREQYF. The CDR3 region has the DNA TGTGCCAGCAGCCAACCCCTCGACAGGGTGCGAGAGCAGTACTTC.

This chain connects TRBV12-3 or TRBV12-4 to TRBJ2-1; TRBD2 matches at 11 bases. The CDR3 contains 16 residues. V lost 5 bases to trimming and J lost 3 bases; unmatched junction nucleotides: 6. The CDR3 region is CASSPALAGGYNEQFF. The CDR3, as DNA: TGTGCCAGCAGTCCAGCCCTAGCGGGGGGCTACAATGAGCAGTTCTTC.

This clonotype was detected only a few times. The V call is TRBV2, the J call TRBJ2-1; D unclear. CDR1 SNHLY and CDR2 FYNNEI come from the germline V gene. The CDR3 is 14 residues long. Trimming took 3 bases from V and 0 from J, leaving 6 bases between them. In DNA, the CDR3 is TGTGCCAGCAGTGATTATGGCTCCTACAATGAGCAGTTCTTC. Protein product: CASSDYGSYNEQFF.